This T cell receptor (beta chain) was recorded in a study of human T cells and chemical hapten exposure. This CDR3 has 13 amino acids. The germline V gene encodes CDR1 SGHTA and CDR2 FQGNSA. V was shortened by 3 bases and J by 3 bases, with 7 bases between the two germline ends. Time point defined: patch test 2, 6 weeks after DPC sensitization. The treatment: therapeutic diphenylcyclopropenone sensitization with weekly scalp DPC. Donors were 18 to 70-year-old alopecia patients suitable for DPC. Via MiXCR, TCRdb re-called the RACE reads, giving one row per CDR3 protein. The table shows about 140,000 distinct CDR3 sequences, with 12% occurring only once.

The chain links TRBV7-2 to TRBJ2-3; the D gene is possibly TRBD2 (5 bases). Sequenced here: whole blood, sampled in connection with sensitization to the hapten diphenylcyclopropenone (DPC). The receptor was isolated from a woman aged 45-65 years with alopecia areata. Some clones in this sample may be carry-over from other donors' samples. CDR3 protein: CASSFTRTDTQYF. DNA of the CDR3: TGTGCCAGCAGCTTTACTAGGACAGATACGCAGTATTTT.